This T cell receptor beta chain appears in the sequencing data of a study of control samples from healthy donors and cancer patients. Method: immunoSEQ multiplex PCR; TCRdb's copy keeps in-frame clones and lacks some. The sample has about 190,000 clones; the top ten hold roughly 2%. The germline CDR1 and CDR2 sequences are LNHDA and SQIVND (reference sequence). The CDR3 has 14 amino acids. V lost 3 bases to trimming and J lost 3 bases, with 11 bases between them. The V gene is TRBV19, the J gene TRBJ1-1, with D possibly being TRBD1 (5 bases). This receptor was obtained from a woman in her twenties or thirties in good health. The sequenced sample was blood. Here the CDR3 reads CASSIGGRDTEAFF. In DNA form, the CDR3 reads TGTGCCAGTAGTATCGGGGGTCGGGACACTGAAGCTTTCTTT.